The clone carrying this T cell receptor (beta chain) has only a few counts. This entry comes from a study of blood T cell repertoires in COVID-19. As for the study in general: Samples came from the United States, Italy and Spain, spanning acute and convalescent COVID-19. The cDNA or gDNA used as material had been derived from T cells, B-cell-depleted T cells, or PBMCs.

Original handling: Estimates of nucleated cell counts were drawn from the amplification of reference gene primers. Assay used: immunoSEQ multiplex PCR; TCRdb lists only in-frame clones, some missing. V and J calls plus clone size are reproduced from that table; the DNA served to infer D and trimming. The sample carries about 68,000 clones, roughly nine tenths recorded once. Germline V gene data show CDR1 as LGHNA and CDR2 as YNFKEQ. The ends were cut back, 4 bases at V and 5 bases at J, with 12 bases in the middle. The CDR3 spans 13 residues. The receptor's source is a man in his forties or fifties with acute or convalescent COVID-19. The sequenced sample was peripheral blood. The chain recombines TRBV4-2 with TRBJ2-7, with a possible D match to TRBD1 (6 bases). CDR3 DNA sequence: TGTGCCAGCAGCCTACAGGGTTCCAACGAGCAGTACTTC. This gives the protein CASSLQGSNEQYF.